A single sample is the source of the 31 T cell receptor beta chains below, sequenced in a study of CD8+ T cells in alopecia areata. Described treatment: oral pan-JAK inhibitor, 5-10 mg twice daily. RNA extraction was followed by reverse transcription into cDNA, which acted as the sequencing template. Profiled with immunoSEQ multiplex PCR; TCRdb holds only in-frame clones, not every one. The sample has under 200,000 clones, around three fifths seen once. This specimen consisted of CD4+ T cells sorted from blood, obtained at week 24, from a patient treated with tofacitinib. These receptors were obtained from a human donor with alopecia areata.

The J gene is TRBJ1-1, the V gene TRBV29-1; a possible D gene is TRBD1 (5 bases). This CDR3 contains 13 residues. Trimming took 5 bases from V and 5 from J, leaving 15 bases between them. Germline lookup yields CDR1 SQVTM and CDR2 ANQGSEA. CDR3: CSVLQSWGTEAFF. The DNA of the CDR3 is TGCAGCGTTCTGCAGTCGTGGGGGACTGAAGCTTTCTTT.

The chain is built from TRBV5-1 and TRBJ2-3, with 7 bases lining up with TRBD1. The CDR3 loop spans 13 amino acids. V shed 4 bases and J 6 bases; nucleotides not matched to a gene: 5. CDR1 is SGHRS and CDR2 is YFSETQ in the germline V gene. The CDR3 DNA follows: TGCGCCAGCAGCAAGGACAGGTCCGATACGCAGTATTTT. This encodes CASSKDRSDTQYF. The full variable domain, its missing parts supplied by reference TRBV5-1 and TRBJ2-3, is KAGVTQTPRYLIKTRGQQVTLSCSPISGHRSVSWYQQTPGQGLQFLFEYFSETQRNKGNFPGRFSGRQFSNSRSEMNVSTLELGDSALYLCASSKDRSDTQYFGPGTRLTVL.

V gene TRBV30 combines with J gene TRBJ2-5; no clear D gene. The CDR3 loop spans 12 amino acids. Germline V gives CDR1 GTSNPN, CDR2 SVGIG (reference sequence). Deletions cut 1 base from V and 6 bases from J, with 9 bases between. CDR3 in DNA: TGTGCCTGGAGTGAGCAGACGCAGACCCAGTACTTC. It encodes CAWSEQTQTQYF.

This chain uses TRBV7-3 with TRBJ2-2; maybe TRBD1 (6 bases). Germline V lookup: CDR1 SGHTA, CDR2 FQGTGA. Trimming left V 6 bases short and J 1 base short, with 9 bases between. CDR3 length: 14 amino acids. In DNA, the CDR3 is TGTGCCAGCAGGCAACAGGGGAACACCGGGGAGCTGTTTTTT. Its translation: CASRQQGNTGELFF. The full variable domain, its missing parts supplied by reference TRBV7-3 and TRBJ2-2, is GAGVSQTPSNKVTEKGKYVELRCDPISGHTALYWYRQSLGQGPEFLIYFQGTGAADDSGLPNDRFFAVRPEGSVSTLKIQRTERGDSAVYLCASRQQGNTGELFFGEGSRLTVL.

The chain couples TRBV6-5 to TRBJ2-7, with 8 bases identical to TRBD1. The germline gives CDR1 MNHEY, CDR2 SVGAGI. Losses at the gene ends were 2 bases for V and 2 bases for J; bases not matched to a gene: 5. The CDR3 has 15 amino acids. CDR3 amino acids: CASSYTWTGTYEQYF. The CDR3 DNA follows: TGTGCCAGCAGTTACACCTGGACAGGGACCTACGAGCAGTACTTC.

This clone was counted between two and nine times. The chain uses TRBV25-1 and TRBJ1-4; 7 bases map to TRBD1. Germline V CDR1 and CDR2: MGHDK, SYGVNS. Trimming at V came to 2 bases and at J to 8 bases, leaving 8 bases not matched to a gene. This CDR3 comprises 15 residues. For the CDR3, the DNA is TGTGCCAGCAGTGAAAGTACAGGGGAGCAGGAAAAACTGTTTTTT. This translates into CASSESTGEQEKLFF.

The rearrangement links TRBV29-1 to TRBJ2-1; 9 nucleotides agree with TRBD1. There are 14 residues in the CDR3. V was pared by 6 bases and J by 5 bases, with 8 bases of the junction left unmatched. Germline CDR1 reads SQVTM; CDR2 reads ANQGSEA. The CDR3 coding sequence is TGCAGCGTAGCCGGGACAGGGATCCACAATGAGCAGTTCTTC. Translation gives CSVAGTGIHNEQFF.

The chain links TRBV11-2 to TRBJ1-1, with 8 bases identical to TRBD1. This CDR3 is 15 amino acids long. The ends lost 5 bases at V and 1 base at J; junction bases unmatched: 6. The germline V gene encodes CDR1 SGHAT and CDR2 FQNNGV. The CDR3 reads CASSPRQGRNTEAFF. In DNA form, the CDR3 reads TGTGCCAGCAGCCCGCGACAGGGGAGGAACACTGAAGCTTTCTTT.

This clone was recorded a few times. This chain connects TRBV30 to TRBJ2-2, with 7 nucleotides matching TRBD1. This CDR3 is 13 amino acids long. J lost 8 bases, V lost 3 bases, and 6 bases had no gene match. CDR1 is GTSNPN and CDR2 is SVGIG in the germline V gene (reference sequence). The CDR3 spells CAWRAGGVGELFF. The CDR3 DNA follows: TGTGCCTGGAGAGCAGGGGGTGTGGGGGAGCTGTTTTTT.

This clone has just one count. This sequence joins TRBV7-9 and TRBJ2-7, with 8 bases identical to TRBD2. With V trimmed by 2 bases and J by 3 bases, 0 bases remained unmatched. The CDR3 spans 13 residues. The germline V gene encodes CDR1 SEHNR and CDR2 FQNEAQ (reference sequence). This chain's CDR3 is CASSLRGGYEQYF. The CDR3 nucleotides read TGTGCCAGCAGCTTACGGGGGGGCTACGAGCAGTACTTC.

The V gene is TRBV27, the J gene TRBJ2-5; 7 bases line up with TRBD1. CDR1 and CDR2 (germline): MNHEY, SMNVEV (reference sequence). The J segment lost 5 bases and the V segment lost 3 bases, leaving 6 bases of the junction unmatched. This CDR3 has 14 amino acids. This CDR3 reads CASSLTTGRETQYF. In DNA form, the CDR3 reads TGTGCCAGCAGTTTGACGACAGGGCGGGAGACCCAGTACTTC.

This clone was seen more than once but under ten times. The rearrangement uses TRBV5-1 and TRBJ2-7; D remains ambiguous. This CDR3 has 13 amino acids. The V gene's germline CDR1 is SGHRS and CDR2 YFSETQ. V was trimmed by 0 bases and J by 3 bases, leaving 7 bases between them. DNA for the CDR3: TGCGCCAGCAGCTTGGATGTGGTCTACGAGCAGTACTTC. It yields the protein CASSLDVVYEQYF.

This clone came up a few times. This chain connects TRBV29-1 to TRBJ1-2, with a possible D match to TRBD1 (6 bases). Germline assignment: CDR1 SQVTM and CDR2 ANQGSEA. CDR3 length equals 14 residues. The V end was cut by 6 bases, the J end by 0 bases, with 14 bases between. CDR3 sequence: CSVSGTPANYGYTF. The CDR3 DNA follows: TGCAGCGTCTCCGGGACACCTGCTAACTATGGCTACACCTTC.

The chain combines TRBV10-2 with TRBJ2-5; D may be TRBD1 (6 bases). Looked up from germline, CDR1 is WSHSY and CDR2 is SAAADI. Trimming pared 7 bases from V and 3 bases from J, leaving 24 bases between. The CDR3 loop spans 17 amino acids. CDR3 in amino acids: CASTTGGWGPMEETQYF. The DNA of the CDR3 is TGCGCCAGCACCACTGGGGGCTGGGGGCCGATGGAAGAGACCCAGTACTTC.

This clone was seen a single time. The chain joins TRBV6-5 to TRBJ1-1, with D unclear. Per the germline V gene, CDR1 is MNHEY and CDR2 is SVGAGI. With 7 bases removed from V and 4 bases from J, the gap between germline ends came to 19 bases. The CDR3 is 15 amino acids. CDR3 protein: CASIGQVYPGTEAFF. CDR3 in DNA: TGTGCCAGCATAGGCCAGGTCTATCCGGGCACTGAAGCTTTCTTT.

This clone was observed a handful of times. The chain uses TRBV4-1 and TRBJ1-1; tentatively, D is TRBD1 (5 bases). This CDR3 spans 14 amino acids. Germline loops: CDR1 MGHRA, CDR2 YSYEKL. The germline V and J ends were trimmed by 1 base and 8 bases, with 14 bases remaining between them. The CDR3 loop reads CASSQGWGPGEAFF. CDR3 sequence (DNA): TGCGCCAGCAGCCAAGGATGGGGACCGGGGGAAGCTTTCTTT.

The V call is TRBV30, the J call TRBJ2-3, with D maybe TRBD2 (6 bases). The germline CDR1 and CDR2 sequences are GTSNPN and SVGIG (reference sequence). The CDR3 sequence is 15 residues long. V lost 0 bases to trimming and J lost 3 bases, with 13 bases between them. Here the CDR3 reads CAWSVRGARTDTQYF. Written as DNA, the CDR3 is TGTGCCTGGAGTGTACGCGGGGCGAGGACAGATACGCAGTATTTT. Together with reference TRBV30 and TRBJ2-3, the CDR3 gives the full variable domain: SQTIHQWPATLVQPVGSPLSLECTVEGTSNPNLYWYRQAAGRGLQLLFYSVGIGQISSEVPQNLSASRPQDRQFILSSKKLLLSDSGFYLCAWSVRGARTDTQYFGPGTRLTVL.

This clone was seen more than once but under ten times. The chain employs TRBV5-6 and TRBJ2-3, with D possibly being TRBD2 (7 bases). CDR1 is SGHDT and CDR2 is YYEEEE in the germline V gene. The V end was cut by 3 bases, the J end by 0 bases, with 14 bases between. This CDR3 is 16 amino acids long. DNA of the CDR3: TGTGCCAGCAGCTCCGGGGGGCCGGTCAGCACAGATACGCAGTATTTT. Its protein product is CASSSGGPVSTDTQYF.

This CDR3 reads CASRGTSTDTQYF. CDR3 DNA: TGTGCCAGCAGGGGGACTAGCACAGATACGCAGTATTTT. The rearrangement joins TRBV2 to TRBJ2-3; a weak D match, TRBD2 (6 bases). This CDR3 has 13 residues. The germline V gene encodes CDR1 SNHLY and CDR2 FYNNEI. V was pared by 6 bases and J by 0 bases, with 7 bases between.

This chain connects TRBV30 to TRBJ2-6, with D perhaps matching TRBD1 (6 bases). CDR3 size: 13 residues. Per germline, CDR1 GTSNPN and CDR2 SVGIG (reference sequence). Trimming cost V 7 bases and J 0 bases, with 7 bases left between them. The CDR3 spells CALDSSGANVLTF. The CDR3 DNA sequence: TGTGCCTTGGACAGCTCTGGGGCCAACGTCCTGACTTTC. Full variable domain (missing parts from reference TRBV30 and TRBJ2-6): SQTIHQWPATLVQPVGSPLSLECTVEGTSNPNLYWYRQAAGRGLQLLFYSVGIGQISSEVPQNLSASRPQDRQFILSSKKLLLSDSGFYLCALDSSGANVLTFGAGSRLTVL.

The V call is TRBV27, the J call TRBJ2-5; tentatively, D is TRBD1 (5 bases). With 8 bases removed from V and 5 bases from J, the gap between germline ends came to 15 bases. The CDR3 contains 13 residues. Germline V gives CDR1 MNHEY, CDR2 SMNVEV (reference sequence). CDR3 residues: CASAPSGWETQYF. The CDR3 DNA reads TGTGCCAGCGCCCCTTCAGGGTGGGAGACCCAGTACTTC.

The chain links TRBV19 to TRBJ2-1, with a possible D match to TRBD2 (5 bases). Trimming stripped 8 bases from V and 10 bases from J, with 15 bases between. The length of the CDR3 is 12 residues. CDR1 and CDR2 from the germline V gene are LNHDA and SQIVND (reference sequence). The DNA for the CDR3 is TGTGCCAGTGGCAGCGGCATGAGAGAGCAGTTCTTC. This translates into CASGSGMREQFF.

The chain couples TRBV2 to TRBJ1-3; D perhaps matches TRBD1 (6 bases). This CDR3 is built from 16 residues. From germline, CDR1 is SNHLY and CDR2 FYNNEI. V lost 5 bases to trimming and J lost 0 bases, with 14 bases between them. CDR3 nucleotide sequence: TGTGCCAGCAGTTCAAGACAGGCCCGCTCTGGAAACACCATATATTTT. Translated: CASSSRQARSGNTIYF. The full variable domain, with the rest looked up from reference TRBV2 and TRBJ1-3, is EPEVTQTPSHQVTQMGQEVILRCVPISNHLYFYWYRQILGQKVEFLVSFYNNEISEKSEIFDDQFSVERPDGSNFTLKIRSTKLEDSAMYFCASSSRQARSGNTIYFGEGSWLTVV.

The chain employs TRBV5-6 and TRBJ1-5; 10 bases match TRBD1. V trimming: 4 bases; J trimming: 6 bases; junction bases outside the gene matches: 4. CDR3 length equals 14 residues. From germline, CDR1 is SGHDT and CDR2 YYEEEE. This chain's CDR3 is CASSRQGAGQPQHF. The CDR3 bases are TGTGCCAGCAGCCGACAGGGGGCTGGTCAGCCCCAGCATTTT.

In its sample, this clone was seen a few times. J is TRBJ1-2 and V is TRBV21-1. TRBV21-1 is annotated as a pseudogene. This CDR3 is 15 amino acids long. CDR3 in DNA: TGTGCCAGCAGCGCGATCAAGGCGCCATCCTATGGCTACACCTTC. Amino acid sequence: CASSAIKAPSYGYTF.

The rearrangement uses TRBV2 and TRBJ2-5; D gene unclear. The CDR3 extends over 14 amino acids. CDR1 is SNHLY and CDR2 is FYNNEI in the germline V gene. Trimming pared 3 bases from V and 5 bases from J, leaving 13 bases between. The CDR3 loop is CASSDVGQGETQYF. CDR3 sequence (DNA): TGTGCCAGCAGTGATGTAGGGCAAGGCGAGACCCAGTACTTC. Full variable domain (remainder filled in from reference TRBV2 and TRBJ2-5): EPEVTQTPSHQVTQMGQEVILRCVPISNHLYFYWYRQILGQKVEFLVSFYNNEISEKSEIFDDQFSVERPDGSNFTLKIRSTKLEDSAMYFCASSDVGQGETQYFGPGTRLLVL.

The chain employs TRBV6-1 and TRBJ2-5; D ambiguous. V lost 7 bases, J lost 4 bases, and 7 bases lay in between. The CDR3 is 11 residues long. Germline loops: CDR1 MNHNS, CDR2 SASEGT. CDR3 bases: TGTGCCAGCAAGGAAATAGAGACCCAGTACTTC. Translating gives CASKEIETQYF.

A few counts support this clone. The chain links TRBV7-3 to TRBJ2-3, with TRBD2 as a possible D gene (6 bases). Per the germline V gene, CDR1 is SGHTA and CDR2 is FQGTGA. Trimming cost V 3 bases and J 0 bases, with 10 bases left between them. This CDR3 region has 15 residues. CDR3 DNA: TGTGCCAGCAGCTTGAGCGGGTCTAGCACAGATACGCAGTATTTT. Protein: CASSLSGSSTDTQYF. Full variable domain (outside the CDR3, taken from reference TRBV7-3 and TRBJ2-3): GAGVSQTPSNKVTEKGKYVELRCDPISGHTALYWYRQSLGQGPEFLIYFQGTGAADDSGLPNDRFFAVRPEGSVSTLKIQRTERGDSAVYLCASSLSGSSTDTQYFGPGTRLTVL.

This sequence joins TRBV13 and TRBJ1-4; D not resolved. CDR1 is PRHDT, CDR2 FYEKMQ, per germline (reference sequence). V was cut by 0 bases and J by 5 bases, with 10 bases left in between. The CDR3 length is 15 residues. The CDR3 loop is CASSLGQISNEKLFF. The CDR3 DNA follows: TGTGCCAGCAGCTTAGGACAGATAAGCAATGAAAAACTGTTTTTT.

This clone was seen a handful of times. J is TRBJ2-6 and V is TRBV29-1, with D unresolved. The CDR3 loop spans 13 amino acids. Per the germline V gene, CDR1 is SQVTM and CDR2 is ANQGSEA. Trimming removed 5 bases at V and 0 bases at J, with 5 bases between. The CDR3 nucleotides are TGCAGCGTTTTTAGCTCTGGGGCCAACGTCCTGACTTTC. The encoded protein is CSVFSSGANVLTF.

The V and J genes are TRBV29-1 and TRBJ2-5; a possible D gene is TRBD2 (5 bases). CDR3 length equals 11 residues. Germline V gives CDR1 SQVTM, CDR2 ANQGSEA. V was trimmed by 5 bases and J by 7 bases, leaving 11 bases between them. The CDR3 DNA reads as TGCAGCGTTCTTCTAGGAGGGACCCAGTACTTC. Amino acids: CSVLLGGTQYF.